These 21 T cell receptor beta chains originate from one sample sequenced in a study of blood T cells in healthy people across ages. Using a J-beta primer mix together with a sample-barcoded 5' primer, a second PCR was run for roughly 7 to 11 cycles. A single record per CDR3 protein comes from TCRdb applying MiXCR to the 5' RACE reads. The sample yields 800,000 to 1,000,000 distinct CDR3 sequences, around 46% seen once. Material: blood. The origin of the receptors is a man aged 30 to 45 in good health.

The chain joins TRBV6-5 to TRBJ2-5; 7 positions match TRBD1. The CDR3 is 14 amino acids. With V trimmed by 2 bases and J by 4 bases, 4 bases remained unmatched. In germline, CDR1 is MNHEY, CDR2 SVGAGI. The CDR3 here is CASSYTRGRETQYF. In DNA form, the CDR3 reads TGTGCCAGCAGTTACACTAGGGGGCGAGAGACCCAGTACTTC.

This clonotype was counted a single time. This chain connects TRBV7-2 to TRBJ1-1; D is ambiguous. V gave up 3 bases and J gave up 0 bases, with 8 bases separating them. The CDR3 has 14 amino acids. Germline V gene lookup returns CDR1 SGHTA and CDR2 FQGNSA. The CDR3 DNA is TGTGCCAGCAGCTTCGTCTCACTGAACACTGAAGCTTTCTTT. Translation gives CASSFVSLNTEAFF.

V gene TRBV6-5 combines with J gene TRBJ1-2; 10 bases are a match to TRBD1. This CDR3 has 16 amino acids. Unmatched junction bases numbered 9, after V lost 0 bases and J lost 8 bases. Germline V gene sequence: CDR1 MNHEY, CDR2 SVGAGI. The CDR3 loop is CASSYSTGQGLGGYTF. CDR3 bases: TGTGCCAGCAGTTACTCGACGGGACAGGGGTTGGGAGGCTACACCTTC.

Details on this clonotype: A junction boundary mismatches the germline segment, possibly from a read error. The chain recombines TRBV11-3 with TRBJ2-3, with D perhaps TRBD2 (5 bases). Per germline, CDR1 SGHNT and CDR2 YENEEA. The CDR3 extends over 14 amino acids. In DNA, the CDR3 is TGTGGCAGCAGTGAGGGCAGAATCACAGATACGCAGTATTTT. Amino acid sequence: CGSSEGRITDTQYF.

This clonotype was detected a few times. The CDR3 nucleotides read TGTGCCACCCACGGGGGGCTAGTCTACAATGAGCAGTTCTTC. It specifies CATHGGLVYNEQFF. The chain recombines TRBV6-1 with TRBJ2-1, with D perhaps TRBD2 (7 bases). The CDR3 consists of 14 residues. From germline, CDR1 is MNHNS and CDR2 SASEGT. V lost 10 bases and J lost 3, with 16 bases in between.

CDR3 protein: CASSVGGPSSYEQYF. DNA of the CDR3: TGTGCCAGCAGCGTTGGGGGGCCAAGCTCCTACGAGCAGTACTTC. The V and J genes are TRBV9 and TRBJ2-7; D may be TRBD1 or TRBD2 (6 bases each). Germline V gives CDR1 SGDLS, CDR2 YYNGEE. This CDR3 is built from 15 residues. Trimming stripped 2 bases from V and 0 bases from J, with 12 bases between.

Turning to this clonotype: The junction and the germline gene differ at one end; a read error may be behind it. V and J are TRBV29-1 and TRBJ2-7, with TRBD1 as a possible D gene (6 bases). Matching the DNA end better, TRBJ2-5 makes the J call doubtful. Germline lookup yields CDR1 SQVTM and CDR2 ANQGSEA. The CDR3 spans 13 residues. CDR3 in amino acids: CSAEGRGGETQYF. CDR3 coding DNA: TGCAGCGCTGAAGGCAGGGGCGGGGAGACCCAGTACTTC.

The CDR3 here is CATSTYRQGGVAEQFF. The CDR3 coding sequence is TGTGCCACCAGCACATATCGACAGGGGGGAGTGGCTGAGCAGTTCTTC. V gene TRBV15 combines with J gene TRBJ2-1; 9 bases are shared with TRBD1. The CDR3 covers 16 residues. Germline loops: CDR1 LNHNV, CDR2 YYDKDF (reference sequence). The V and J ends lost 4 bases and 9 bases, in that order; junction bases with no gene match: 13.

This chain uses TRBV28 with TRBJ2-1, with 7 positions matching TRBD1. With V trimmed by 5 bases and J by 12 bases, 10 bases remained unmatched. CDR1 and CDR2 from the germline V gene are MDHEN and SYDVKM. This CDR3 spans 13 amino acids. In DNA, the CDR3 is TGTGCCAGCAGTCGGCTTACAGGGGCCGGGCAGTTCTTC. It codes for CASSRLTGAGQFF. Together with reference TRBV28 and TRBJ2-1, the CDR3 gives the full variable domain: DVKVTQSSRYLVKRTGEKVFLECVQDMDHENMFWYRQDPGLGLRLIYFSYDVKMKEKGDIPEGYSVSREKKERFSLILESASTNQTSMYLCASSRLTGAGQFFGPGTRLTVL.

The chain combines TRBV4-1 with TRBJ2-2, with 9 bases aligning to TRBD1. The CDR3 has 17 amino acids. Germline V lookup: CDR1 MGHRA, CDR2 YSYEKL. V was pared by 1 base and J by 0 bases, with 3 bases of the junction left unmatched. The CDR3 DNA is TGCGCCAGCAGCCAAGCAACAGGGGGCTCGAACACCGGGGAGCTGTTTTTT. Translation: CASSQATGGSNTGELFF.

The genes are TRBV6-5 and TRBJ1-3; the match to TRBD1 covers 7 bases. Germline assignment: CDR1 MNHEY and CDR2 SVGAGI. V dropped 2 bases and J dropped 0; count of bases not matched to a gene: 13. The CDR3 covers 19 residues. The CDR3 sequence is CASSYPRAGGTASGNTIYF. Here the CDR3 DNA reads TGTGCCAGCAGTTACCCGCGGGCAGGGGGGACGGCCTCTGGAAACACCATATATTTT.

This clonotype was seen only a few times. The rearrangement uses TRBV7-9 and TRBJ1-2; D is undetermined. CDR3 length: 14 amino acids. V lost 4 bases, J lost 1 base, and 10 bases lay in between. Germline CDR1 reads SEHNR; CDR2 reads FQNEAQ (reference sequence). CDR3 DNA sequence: TGTGCCAGCAGCTCCCTCCTTGTTAACTATGGCTACACCTTC. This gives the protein CASSSLLVNYGYTF.

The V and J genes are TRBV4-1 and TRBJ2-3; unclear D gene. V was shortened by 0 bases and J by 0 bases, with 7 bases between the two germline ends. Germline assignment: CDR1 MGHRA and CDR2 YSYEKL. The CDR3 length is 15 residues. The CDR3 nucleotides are TGCGCCAGCAGCCAAGATCGACACAGCACAGATACGCAGTATTTT. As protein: CASSQDRHSTDTQYF.

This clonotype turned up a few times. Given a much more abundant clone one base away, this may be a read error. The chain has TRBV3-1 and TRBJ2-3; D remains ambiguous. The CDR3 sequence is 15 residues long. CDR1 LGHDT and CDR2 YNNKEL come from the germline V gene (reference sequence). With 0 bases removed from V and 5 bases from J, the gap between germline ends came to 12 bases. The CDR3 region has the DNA TGTGCCAGCAGCCAAGAGCGCGGAAAGCTAGATACGCAGTATTTT. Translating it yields CASSQERGKLDTQYF.

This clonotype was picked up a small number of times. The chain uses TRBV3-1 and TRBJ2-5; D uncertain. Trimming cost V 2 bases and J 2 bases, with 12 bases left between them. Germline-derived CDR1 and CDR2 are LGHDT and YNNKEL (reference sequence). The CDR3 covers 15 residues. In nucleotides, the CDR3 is TGTGCCAGCAGCCAAAGGGTCACTCGGCAAGAGACCCAGTACTTC. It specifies CASSQRVTRQETQYF.

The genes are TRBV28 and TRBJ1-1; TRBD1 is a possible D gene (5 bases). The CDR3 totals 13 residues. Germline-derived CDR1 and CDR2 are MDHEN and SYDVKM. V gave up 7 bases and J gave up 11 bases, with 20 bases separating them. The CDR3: CASTEGRLADAFF. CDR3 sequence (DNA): TGTGCCAGCACCGAGGGGCGCCTTGCGGATGCTTTCTTT.

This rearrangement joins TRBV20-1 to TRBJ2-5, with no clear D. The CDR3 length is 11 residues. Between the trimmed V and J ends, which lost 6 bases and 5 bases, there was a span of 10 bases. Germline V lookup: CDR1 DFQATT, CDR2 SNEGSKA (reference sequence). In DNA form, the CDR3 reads TGCAGTGCCGTCCATCGCGAGACCCAGTACTTC. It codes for CSAVHRETQYF.

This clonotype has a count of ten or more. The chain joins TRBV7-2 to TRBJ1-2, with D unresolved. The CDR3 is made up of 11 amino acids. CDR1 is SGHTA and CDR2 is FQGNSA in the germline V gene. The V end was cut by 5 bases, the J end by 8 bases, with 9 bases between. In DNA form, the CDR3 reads TGTGCCAGCAGCCAGAGTCGGGGCTACACCTTC. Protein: CASSQSRGYTF.

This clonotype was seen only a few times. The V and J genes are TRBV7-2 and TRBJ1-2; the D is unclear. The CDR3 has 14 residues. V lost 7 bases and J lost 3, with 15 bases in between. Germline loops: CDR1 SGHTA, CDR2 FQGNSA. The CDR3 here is CASNPSRVDYGYTF. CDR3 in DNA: TGTGCCAGCAACCCCTCAAGGGTGGACTATGGCTACACCTTC.

In DNA form, the CDR3 reads TGTGCCAGCAGTGACGCCGGGACATATAGCACAGATACGCAGTATTTT. This encodes CASSDAGTYSTDTQYF. The chain employs TRBV6-4 and TRBJ2-3, with D possibly being TRBD1 (6 bases). There are 16 residues in the CDR3. The V and J ends lost 2 bases and 0 bases respectively, with 12 bases between them. Germline assignment: CDR1 MRHNA and CDR2 SNTAGT.

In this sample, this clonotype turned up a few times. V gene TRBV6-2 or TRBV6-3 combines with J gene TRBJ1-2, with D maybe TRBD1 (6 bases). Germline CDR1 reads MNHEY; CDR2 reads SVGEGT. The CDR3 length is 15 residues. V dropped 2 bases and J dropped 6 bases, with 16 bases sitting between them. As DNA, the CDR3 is TGTGCCAGCAGTTACAACGGGGGGCGCAGGAATGGCTACACCTTC. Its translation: CASSYNGGRRNGYTF.